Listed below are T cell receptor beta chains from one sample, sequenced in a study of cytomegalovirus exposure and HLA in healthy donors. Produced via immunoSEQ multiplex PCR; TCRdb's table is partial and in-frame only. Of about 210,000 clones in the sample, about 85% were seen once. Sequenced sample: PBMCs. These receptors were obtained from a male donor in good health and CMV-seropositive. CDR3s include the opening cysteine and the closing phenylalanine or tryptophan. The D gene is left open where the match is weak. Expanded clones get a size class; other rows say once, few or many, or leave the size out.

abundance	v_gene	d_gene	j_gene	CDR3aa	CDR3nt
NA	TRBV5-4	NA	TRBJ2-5	CASSGAGARETQYF	TGTGCCAGCAGCGGGGCGGGGGCCAGGGAGACCCAGTACTTC
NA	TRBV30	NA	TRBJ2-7	CAWRRETPVTSYEQYF	TGTGCCTGGAGGAGGGAGACCCCAGTGACCTCCTACGAGCAGTACTTC
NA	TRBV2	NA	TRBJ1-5	CASSAQLTGHQPQHF	TGTGCCAGCAGTGCTCAACTCACAGGGCATCAGCCCCAGCATTTT
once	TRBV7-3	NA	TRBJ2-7	CASSLTGPPDEQYF	TGTGCCAGCAGCTTAACGGGCCCCCCAGACGAGCAGTACTTC
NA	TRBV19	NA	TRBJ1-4	CASSIVGQKTEKLFF	TGTGCCAGTAGTATAGTTGGACAGAAAACTGAAAAACTGTTTTTT
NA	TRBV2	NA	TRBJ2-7	CASSDPQAEQYF	TGTGCCAGCAGTGATCCCCAAGCTGAGCAGTACTTC
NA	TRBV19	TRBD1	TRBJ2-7	CASSIKITGTGATYEQYF	TGTGCCAGTAGTATCAAAATCACCGGGACAGGGGCAACCTACGAGCAGTACTTC
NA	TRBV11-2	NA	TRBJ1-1	CASSLGGANTEAFF	TGTGCCAGCTCCCTAGGGGGGGCGAACACTGAAGCTTTCTTT
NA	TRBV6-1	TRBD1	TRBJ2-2	CASERQGATGELFF	TGTGCCAGCGAGCGTCAGGGGGCCACCGGGGAGCTGTTTTTT
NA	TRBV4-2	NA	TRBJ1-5	CASSHLDQGSNQPQHF	TGTGCCAGCAGCCACCTAGATCAGGGTAGCAATCAGCCCCAGCATTTT
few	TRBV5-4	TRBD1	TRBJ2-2	CASSLAGGPSSGELFF	TGTGCCAGCAGCTTGGCAGGGGGCCCCTCAAGCGGGGAGCTGTTTTTT
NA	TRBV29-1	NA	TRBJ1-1	CSAVGVNTEAFF	TGCAGTGCCGTAGGGGTGAACACTGAAGCTTTCTTT
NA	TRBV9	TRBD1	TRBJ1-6	CASSVDRGTNNSPLHF	TGTGCCAGCAGCGTAGACAGGGGGACCAATAATTCACCCCTCCACTTT
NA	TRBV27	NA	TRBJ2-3	CASSFQSTDTQYF	TGTGCCAGCAGTTTCCAGAGCACAGATACGCAGTATTTT
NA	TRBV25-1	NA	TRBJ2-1	CASSGWTANYYNEQFF	TGTGCCAGCAGTGGCTGGACAGCCAACTACTACAATGAGCAGTTCTTC
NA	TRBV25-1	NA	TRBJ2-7	CASSDPVSTGYEQYF	TGTGCCAGCAGTGACCCAGTGAGTACGGGGTACGAGCAGTACTTC
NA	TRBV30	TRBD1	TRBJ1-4	CAWSGTLPGQYEKLFF	TGTGCCTGGAGTGGCACATTACCGGGACAGTATGAAAAACTGTTTTTT